The 19 T cell receptor beta chains reported below all come from one sample, sequenced in a study. TCRdb reprocessed the 5' RACE reads via MiXCR and lists one record per CDR3 protein. Of some 62,000 distinct CDR3 sequences listed, around a fifth are singletons. Source material: memory CD4+ T cells sorted from a lymph node. Subset reported: memory CD4+ T cells, CD4+CD45RO+CD25-. The receptors were gathered from a female donor with breast cancer.

The gene calls are TRBV18 and TRBJ2-5; D gene uncertain. Trimming shortened V by 0 bases and J by 4 bases, and 6 bases separated the two germline ends. Germline CDR1 is KGHSH and CDR2 is LQKENI. This CDR3 spans 13 amino acids. CDR3 loop: CASSPPLPETQYF. The CDR3 DNA is TGTGCCAGCTCACCACCGCTCCCAGAGACCCAGTACTTC.

This clonotype was observed a handful of times. The chain combines TRBV4-2 with TRBJ1-2, with D perhaps TRBD1 (5 bases). The ends were cut back, 2 bases at V and 7 bases at J, with 14 bases in the middle. In germline, CDR1 is LGHNA, CDR2 YNFKEQ. The CDR3 covers 14 residues. The CDR3 spells CASSQSDKLGGYTF. The CDR3 region has the DNA TGTGCCAGCAGCCAATCGGACAAATTAGGTGGCTACACCTTC.

A note on this clonotype: A much larger clone is a single base away; this may be a read error. The chain links TRBV7-9 to TRBJ1-2; D ambiguous. CDR1 is SEHNR and CDR2 is FQNEAQ in the germline V gene (reference sequence). V lost 1 base to trimming and J lost 7 bases, with 7 bases between them. This CDR3 is built from 12 residues. In nucleotides, the CDR3 is TGTGCCAGCAGCTTAGACGTTTGTGGCTACACCTTC. Protein product: CASSLDVCGYTF.

This clonotype was seen at least ten times. V and J are TRBV7-8 and TRBJ1-2, with 9 positions matching TRBD1. V shed 5 bases and J 4 bases; nucleotides not matched to a gene: 8. The germline V gene has CDR1 SGHVS and CDR2 FQNEAQ. This CDR3 region has 15 residues. The CDR3 is CASSPRTGDTYGYTF. The DNA for the CDR3 is TGTGCCAGCAGCCCGAGGACAGGGGATACCTATGGCTACACCTTC.

The gene calls are TRBV7-3 and TRBJ1-1; possible D gene TRBD1, 6 bases. The ends were cut back, 1 base at V and 3 bases at J, with 15 bases in the middle. This CDR3 has 16 residues. CDR1 and CDR2 from the germline V gene are SGHTA and FQGTGA. The CDR3 DNA is TGTGCCAGCAGCTTAAATAAGAGGGGGTCTGACACTGAAGCTTTCTTT. This encodes CASSLNKRGSDTEAFF.

There are a few counts of this clonotype. The chain carries TRBV2 and TRBJ1-1; D unclear. The germline V gene has CDR1 SNHLY and CDR2 FYNNEI. This CDR3 is 13 amino acids long. V shed 6 bases and J shed 2 bases, with 10 bases lying between them. The CDR3 protein is CASRVQLNTEAFF. The CDR3, as DNA: TGTGCCAGCAGGGTACAGCTAAACACTGAAGCTTTCTTT. Combining the CDR3 with reference TRBV2 and TRBJ1-1 gives the whole variable domain EPEVTQTPSHQVTQMGQEVILRCVPISNHLYFYWYRQILGQKVEFLVSFYNNEISEKSEIFDDQFSVERPDGSNFTLKIRSTKLEDSAMYFCASRVQLNTEAFFGQGTRLTVV.

The table lists this clonotype with many counts. The rearrangement joins TRBV5-5 to TRBJ1-5, with D perhaps TRBD1 (5 bases). V was clipped by 2 bases and J by 3 bases, with 9 bases between them. CDR3 length: 14 residues. Germline V gives CDR1 SGHKS, CDR2 YYEKEE (reference sequence). CDR3 DNA sequence: TGTGCCAGCAGCTTTACGGACAACAATCAGCCCCAGCATTTT. Amino acids: CASSFTDNNQPQHF.

This chain joins TRBV6-2 or TRBV6-3 and TRBJ2-1; no reliable D call. The CDR3 length is 15 residues. CDR1 is MNHEY and CDR2 is SVGEGT in the germline V gene. V lost 2 bases and J 5 bases, leaving 13 bases between the germline ends. DNA for the CDR3: TGTGCCAGCAGTTACCAGCGAGGCTTCAACAATGAGCAGTTCTTC. Its protein is CASSYQRGFNNEQFF.

V and J are TRBV7-2 and TRBJ2-1, with 13 bases lining up with TRBD2. Germline V lookup: CDR1 SGHTA, CDR2 FQGNSA. CDR3 length: 15 residues. The V segment lost 1 base and the J segment 8 bases; nucleotides outside the gene matches: 2. The DNA of the CDR3 is TGTGCCAGCAGCTTAGGGACTAGCGGGAGCGATGAGCAGTTCTTC. Translation gives CASSLGTSGSDEQFF. Using reference TRBV7-2 and TRBJ2-1 for the parts outside the CDR3, the full variable domain is GAGVSQSPSNKVTEKGKDVELRCDPISGHTALYWYRQSLGQGLEFLIYFQGNSAPDKSGLPSDRFSAERTGGSVSTLTIQRTQQEDSAVYLCASSLGTSGSDEQFFGPGTRLTVL.

This clonotype has just a few counts. One end of the junction fails to match germline, which may point to a read error. The chain carries TRBV6-1 and TRBJ1-1; D gene ambiguous. Germline lookup yields CDR1 MNHNS and CDR2 SASEGT. The CDR3 contains 12 residues. CDR3 loop: CASSAGPNGACF. The CDR3, as DNA: TGTGCCAGCAGTGCGGGTCCTAACGGAGCTTGCTTT.

This clonotype came up a few times. The V and J genes are TRBV7-9 and TRBJ2-2; TRBD1 matches at 8 bases. This CDR3 is built from 16 residues. The germline V gene encodes CDR1 SEHNR and CDR2 FQNEAQ (reference sequence). Germline trimming cut 5 bases from V and 5 bases from J; bases unmatched to any gene: 10. The CDR3 sequence: CASSQSDRGGTGELFF. Here the CDR3 DNA reads TGTGCCAGCAGCCAGTCCGACAGGGGCGGAACCGGGGAGCTGTTTTTT. The full variable domain, completed using reference TRBV7-9 and TRBJ2-2, is DTGVSQNPRHKITKRGQNVTFRCDPISEHNRLYWYRQTLGQGPEFLTYFQNEAQLEKSRLLSDRFSAERPKGSFSTLEIQRTEQGDSAMYLCASSQSDRGGTGELFFGEGSRLTVL.

This clonotype was picked up many times. The rearrangement links TRBV7-2 to TRBJ2-5; no firm D call. CDR3 length equals 13 residues. The V end lost 1 base, the J end lost 1 base, and 4 bases lay between the germline ends. The germline gives CDR1 SGHTA, CDR2 FQGNSA. The chain's CDR3 is CASSLGSQETQYF. CDR3 coding DNA: TGTGCCAGCAGCTTAGGGTCCCAAGAGACCCAGTACTTC.

This clonotype was seen a few times. The genes are TRBV12-3 or TRBV12-4 and TRBJ1-1; TRBD1 matches at 7 bases. The CDR3 has 13 amino acids. Germline trimming cut 3 bases from V and 7 bases from J; bases unmatched to any gene: 5. CDR3 loop: CASSFRGTDEAFF. In DNA form, the CDR3 reads TGTGCCAGCAGTTTTCGCGGGACAGATGAAGCTTTCTTT.

The table lists this clonotype with a few counts. This chain uses TRBV5-1 with TRBJ2-1; 10 bases line up with TRBD1. V lost 6 bases and J lost 5; bases outside the gene matches: 5. CDR1 and CDR2 (germline): SGHRS, YFSETQ. This CDR3 region has 14 residues. CDR3 DNA: TGCGCCAGCAAGGGACAGGGGTCCCACAATGAGCAGTTCTTC. Its translation: CASKGQGSHNEQFF.

The table lists this clonotype with many counts. The gene calls are TRBV5-1 and TRBJ1-2; D perhaps matches TRBD1 (6 bases). The germline V and J ends were trimmed by 2 bases and 3 bases, with 11 bases remaining between them. This CDR3 comprises 14 residues. The germline V gene encodes CDR1 SGHRS and CDR2 YFSETQ. CDR3 sequence: CASSFRGPDYGYTF. Here the CDR3 DNA reads TGCGCCAGCAGCTTCCGGGGGCCTGACTATGGCTACACCTTC.

This clonotype showed up many times. The genes are TRBV7-2 and TRBJ1-1, with D uncertain. This CDR3 contains 13 residues. The germline V gene encodes CDR1 SGHTA and CDR2 FQGNSA. V was pared by 1 base and J by 8 bases, with 11 bases between. In nucleotides, the CDR3 is TGTGCCAGCAGCTTAGGTCGCGAGAGAGAAGCTTTCTTT. This codes for CASSLGREREAFF.

The chain uses TRBV2 and TRBJ1-5; 7 bases fit TRBD1. J lost 3 bases, V lost 6 bases, and 2 bases had no gene match. There are 13 residues in the CDR3. CDR1 and CDR2 from the germline V gene are SNHLY and FYNNEI. The CDR3 nucleotides read TGTGCCAGCAGGACAGGGTTCAATCAGCCCCAGCATTTT. Protein product: CASRTGFNQPQHF.

This clonotype was counted a few times. The rearrangement joins TRBV5-4 to TRBJ2-1; the match to TRBD2 covers 7 bases. From germline, CDR1 is SGHNT and CDR2 YYREEE (reference sequence). The CDR3 has 15 residues. Unmatched junction bases numbered 5, after V lost 0 bases and J lost 5 bases. CDR3 sequence: CASSLDGTTHNEQFF. CDR3 bases: TGTGCCAGCAGCTTGGACGGGACTACCCACAATGAGCAGTTCTTC.

This clonotype was counted a single time. This chain links TRBV3-1 with TRBJ2-1; D remains ambiguous. The CDR3 loop spans 14 amino acids. Trimming cost V 8 bases and J 2 bases, with 13 bases left between them. CDR1 is LGHDT, CDR2 YNNKEL, per germline (reference sequence). The CDR3: CASRPRQTYNEQFF. DNA for the CDR3: TGTGCCAGCCGTCCGCGACAAACCTACAATGAGCAGTTCTTC.